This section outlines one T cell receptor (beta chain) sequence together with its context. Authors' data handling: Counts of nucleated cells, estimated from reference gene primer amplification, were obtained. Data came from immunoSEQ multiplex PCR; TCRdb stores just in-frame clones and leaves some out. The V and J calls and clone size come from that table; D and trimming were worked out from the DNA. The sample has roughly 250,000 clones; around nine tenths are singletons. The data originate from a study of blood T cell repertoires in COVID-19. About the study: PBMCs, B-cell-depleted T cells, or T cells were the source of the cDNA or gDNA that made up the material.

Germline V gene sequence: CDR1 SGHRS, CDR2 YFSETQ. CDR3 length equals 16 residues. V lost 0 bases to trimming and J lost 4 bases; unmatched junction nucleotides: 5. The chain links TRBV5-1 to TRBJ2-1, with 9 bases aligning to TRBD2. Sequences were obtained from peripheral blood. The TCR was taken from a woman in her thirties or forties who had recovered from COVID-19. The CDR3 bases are TGCGCCAGCAGCTTGGTTTCTAGCGGGACTTACAATGAGCAGTTCTTC. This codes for CASSLVSSGTYNEQFF.